This T cell receptor (beta chain) is drawn from a study of PD-1 blockade in classical Hodgkin lymphoma. Broader study findings: By C4D1, CD4+ diversity increased significantly, especially in complete responders. Initiation of nivolumab under 1 year after ASCT led to exclusion of patients.

Time point denoted: cycle 4 day 1 (C4D1), after more than five weeks of nivolumab. All the patients suffered relapse after autologous stem cell transplantation, and brentuximab vedotin exposure differed. Trimming shortened V by 5 bases and J by 5 bases, and 16 bases separated the two germline ends. The V gene's germline CDR1 is MDHEN and CDR2 SYDVKM. The CDR3 has 14 residues. Clones were read by immunoSEQ multiplex PCR, and TCRdb kept only the in-frame ones, dropping some. The sample has 100,000 or so clones; about 93% are singletons. Notes on this clone: The antigen is unknown.

Sequencing used peripheral blood mononuclear cells (PBMCs), obtained before the fourth cycle of nivolumab. The chain combines TRBV28 with TRBJ2-7, with TRBD1 as a possible D gene (6 bases). This TCR came from a human donor with classical Hodgkin lymphoma. The CDR3 spells CASSTQQGSDEQYF. The CDR3, as DNA: TGTGCCAGCAGTACCCAACAGGGTTCCGACGAGCAGTACTTC.